The T cell receptor (beta chain) under discussion was sequenced for a study of blood T cell repertoires in COVID-19. Background on the study: COVID-19 samples from acute and convalescent phases originated in the United States, Italy and Spain. In each case, the material was cDNA or gDNA derived from T cells, B-cell-depleted T cells, or PBMCs.

Per the study methods: Estimates of nucleated cell counts were drawn from the amplification of reference gene primers. Only in-frame clones appear in the TCRdb table, and some are missing; sequencing was by immunoSEQ multiplex PCR. The DNA gave D and trimming, while V, J and clone size come from that table. The table shows about 300,000 clones, with approximately 89% occurring only once. This clone was seen just once. The Seattle patients joined while their infection was active and were tracked longitudinally afterward. The V segment lost 2 bases and the J segment 2 bases; nucleotides outside the gene matches: 8. This CDR3 spans 16 amino acids. CDR1 is MNHEY and CDR2 is SMNVEV in the germline V gene (reference sequence).

The genes are TRBV27 and TRBJ2-7; TRBD1 matches at 8 bases. Sequences were obtained from peripheral blood. This receptor was obtained from a woman aged 25 to 39 with COVID-19, enrolled during active disease. DNA for the CDR3: TGTGCCAGCAGTTTACTAGGACAGGGTACGCCCTACGAGCAGTACTTC. It is translated as CASSLLGQGTPYEQYF.